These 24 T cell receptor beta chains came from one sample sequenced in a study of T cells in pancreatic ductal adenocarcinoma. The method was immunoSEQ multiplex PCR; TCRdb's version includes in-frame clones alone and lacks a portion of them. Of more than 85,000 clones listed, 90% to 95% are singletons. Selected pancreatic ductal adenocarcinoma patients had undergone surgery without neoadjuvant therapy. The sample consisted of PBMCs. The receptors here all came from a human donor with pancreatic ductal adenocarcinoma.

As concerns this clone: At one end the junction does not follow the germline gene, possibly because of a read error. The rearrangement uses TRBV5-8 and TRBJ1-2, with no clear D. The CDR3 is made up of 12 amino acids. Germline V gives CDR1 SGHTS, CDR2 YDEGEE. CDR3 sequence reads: CASSPRVREYGF. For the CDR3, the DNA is TGTGCCAGCAGCCCTCGAGTCCGGGAATATGGCTTC.

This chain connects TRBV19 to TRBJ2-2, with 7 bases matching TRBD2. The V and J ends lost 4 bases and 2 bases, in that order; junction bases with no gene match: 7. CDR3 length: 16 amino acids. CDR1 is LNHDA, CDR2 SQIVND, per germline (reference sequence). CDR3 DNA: TGTGCCAGTAGTACATTAGCGGGCGTAAACACCGGGGAGCTGTTTTTT. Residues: CASSTLAGVNTGELFF.

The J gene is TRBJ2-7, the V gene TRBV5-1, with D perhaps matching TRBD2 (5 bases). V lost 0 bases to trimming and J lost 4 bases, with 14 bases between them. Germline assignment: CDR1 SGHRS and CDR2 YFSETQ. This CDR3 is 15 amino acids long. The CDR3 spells CASSLAGSGTYEQYF. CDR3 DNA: TGCGCCAGCAGCTTGGCCGGAAGCGGTACATACGAGCAGTACTTC.

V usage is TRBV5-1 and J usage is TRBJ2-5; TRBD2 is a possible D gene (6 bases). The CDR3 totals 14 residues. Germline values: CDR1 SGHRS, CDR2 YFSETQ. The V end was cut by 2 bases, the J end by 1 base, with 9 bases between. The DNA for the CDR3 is TGCGCCAGCAGCTTTGGAGCGGGCCAAGAGACCCAGTACTTC. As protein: CASSFGAGQETQYF.

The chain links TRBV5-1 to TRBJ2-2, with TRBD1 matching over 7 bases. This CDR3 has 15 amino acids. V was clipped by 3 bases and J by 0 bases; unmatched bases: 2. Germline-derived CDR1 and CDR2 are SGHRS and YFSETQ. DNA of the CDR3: TGCGCCAGCAGCTGGGACAGCCCGAACACCGGGGAGCTGTTTTTT. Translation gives CASSWDSPNTGELFF.

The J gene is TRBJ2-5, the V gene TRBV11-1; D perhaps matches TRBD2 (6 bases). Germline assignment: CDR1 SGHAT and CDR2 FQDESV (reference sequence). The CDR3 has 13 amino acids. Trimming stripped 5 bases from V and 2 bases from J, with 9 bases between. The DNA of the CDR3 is TGTGCCAGCAGCCCCGCGGGGCAAGAGACCCAGTACTTC. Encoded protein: CASSPAGQETQYF.

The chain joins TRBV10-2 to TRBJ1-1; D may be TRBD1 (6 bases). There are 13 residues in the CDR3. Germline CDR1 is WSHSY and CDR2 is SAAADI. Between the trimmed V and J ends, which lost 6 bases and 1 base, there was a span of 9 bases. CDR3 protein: CASSPQGNTEAFF. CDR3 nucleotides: TGCGCCAGCAGCCCACAGGGGAACACTGAAGCTTTCTTT.

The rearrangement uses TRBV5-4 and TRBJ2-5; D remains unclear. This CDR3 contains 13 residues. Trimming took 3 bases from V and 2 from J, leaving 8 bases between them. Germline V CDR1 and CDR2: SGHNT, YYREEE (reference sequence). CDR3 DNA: TGTGCCAGCAGCTCTCACGGGCAAGAGACCCAGTACTTC. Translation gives CASSSHGQETQYF.

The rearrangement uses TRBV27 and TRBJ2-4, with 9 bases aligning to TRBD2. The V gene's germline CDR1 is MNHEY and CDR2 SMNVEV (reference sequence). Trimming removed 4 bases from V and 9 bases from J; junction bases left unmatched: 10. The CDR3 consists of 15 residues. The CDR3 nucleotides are TGTGCCAGCAGTTACGACTCGGGACTAGCAGTCATTCAGTACTTC. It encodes CASSYDSGLAVIQYF.

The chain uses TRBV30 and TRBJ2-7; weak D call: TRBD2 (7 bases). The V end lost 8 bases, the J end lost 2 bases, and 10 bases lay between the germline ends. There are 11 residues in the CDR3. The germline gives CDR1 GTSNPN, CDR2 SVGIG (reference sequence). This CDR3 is CAGGGAYEQYF. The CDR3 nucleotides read TGTGCCGGAGGGGGGGCCTACGAGCAGTACTTC.

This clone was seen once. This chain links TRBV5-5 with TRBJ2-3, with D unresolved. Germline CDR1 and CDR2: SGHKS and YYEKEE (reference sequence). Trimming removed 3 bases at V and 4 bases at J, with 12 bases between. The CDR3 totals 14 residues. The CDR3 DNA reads TGTGCCAGCAGCTGGCGACATAGTGCAGATACGCAGTATTTT. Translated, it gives CASSWRHSADTQYF.

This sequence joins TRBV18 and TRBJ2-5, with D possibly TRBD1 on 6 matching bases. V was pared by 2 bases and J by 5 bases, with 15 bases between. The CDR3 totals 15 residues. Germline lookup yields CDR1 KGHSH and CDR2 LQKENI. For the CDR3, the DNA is TGTGCCAGCTCACCAAAATTAAGCAGGGGCGAGACCCAGTACTTC. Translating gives CASSPKLSRGETQYF.

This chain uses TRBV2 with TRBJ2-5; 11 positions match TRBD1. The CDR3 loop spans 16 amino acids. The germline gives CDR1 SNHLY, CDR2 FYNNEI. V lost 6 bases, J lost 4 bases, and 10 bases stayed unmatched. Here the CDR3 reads CASRDRGLRQRETQYF. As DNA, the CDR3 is TGTGCCAGCAGGGACAGGGGGCTTCGTCAGAGAGAGACCCAGTACTTC.

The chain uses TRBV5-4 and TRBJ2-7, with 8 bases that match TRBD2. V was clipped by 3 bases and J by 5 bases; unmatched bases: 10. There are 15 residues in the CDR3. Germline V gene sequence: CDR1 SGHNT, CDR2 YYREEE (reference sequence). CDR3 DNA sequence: TGTGCCAGCAGCTCCAGCCCGGGAGGGGAGCACGAGCAGTACTTC. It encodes CASSSSPGGEHEQYF.

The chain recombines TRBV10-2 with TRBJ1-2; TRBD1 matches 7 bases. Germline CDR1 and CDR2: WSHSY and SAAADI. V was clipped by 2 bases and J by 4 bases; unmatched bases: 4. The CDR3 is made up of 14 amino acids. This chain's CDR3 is CASSEGDSIYGYTF. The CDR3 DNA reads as TGCGCCAGCAGTGAGGGGGACAGCATCTATGGCTACACCTTC.

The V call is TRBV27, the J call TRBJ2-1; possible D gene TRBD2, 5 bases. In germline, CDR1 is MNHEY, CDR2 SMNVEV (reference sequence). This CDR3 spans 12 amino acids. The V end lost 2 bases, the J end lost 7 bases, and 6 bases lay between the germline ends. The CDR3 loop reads CASSLGGNEQFF. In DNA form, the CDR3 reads TGTGCCAGCAGTTTAGGAGGAAATGAGCAGTTCTTC.

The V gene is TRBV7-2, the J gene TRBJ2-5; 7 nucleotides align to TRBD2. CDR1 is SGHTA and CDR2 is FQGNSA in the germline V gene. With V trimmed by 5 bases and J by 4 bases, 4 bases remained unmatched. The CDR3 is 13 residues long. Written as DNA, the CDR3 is TGTGCCAGCAGCCCGGCGGGGGTAGAGACCCAGTACTTC. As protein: CASSPAGVETQYF.

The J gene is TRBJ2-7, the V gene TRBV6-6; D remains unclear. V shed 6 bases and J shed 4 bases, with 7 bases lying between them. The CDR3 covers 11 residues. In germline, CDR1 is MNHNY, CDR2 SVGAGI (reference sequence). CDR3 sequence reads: CASSLEYEQYF. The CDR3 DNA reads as TGTGCCAGCAGCCTCGAGTACGAGCAGTACTTC.

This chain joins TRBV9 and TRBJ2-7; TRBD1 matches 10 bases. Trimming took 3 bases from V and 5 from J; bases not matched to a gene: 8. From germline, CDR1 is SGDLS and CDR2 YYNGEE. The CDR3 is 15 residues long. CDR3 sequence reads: CASSAPGTGAHEQYF. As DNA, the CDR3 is TGTGCCAGCAGCGCCCCCGGGACAGGGGCCCACGAGCAGTACTTC. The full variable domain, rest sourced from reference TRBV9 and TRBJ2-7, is DSGVTQTPKHLITATGQRVTLRCSPRSGDLSVYWYQQSLDQGLQFLIQYYNGEERAKGNILERFSAQQFPDLHSELNLSSLELGDSALYFCASSAPGTGAHEQYFGPGTRLTVT.

The CDR3 is CASSPLIAGQGNNEQFF. CDR3 DNA: TGTGCCAGCTCACCCCTAATCGCGGGACAGGGTAACAATGAGCAGTTCTTC. J is TRBJ2-1 and V is TRBV18; 9 bases are a match to TRBD1. The germline V gene encodes CDR1 KGHSH and CDR2 LQKENI. With 3 bases clipped from V and 5 bases from J, the junction kept 11 bases outside the gene matches. This CDR3 is 17 amino acids long.

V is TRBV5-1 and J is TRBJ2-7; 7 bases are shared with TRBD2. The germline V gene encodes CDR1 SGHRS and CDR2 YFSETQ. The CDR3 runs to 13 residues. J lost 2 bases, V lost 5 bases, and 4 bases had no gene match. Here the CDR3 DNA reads TGCGCCAGCAGACGGCGGGAGACCTACGAGCAGTACTTC. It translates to CASRRRETYEQYF.

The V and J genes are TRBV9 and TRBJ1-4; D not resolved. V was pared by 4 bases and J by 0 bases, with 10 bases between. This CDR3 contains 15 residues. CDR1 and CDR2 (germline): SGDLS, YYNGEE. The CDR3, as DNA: TGTGCCAGCAGCCCCCTCGGAGCAACTAATGAAAAACTGTTTTTT. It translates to CASSPLGATNEKLFF. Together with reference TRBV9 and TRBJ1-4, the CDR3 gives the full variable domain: DSGVTQTPKHLITATGQRVTLRCSPRSGDLSVYWYQQSLDQGLQFLIQYYNGEERAKGNILERFSAQQFPDLHSELNLSSLELGDSALYFCASSPLGATNEKLFFGSGTQLSVL.

Here the CDR3 reads CSGGQGDYGYTF. DNA for the CDR3: TGCAGCGGGGGACAGGGGGACTATGGCTACACCTTC. The gene calls are TRBV29-1 and TRBJ1-2, with 11 bases identical to TRBD1. V was pared by 7 bases and J by 3 bases, with 1 base of the junction left unmatched. CDR1 is SQVTM and CDR2 is ANQGSEA in the germline V gene. The CDR3 contains 12 residues.

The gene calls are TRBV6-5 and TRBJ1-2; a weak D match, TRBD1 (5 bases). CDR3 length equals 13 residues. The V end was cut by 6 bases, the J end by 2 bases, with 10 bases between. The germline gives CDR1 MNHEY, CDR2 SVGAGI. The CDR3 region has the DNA TGTGCCAGCAGCTCGGGGGTAAACTATGGCTACACCTTC. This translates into CASSSGVNYGYTF.